This TCR beta chain was recovered during a study of Graves' ophthalmopathy and Graves' hyperthyroidism. CDR3 regions of TCR beta were amplified from RNA transcripts. Second-round multiplex PCR came after first-round RT-PCR with HTBI primers. TCRdb processed the multiplex PCR reads anew with MiXCR; each CDR3 protein has one entry. The sample lists roughly 220,000 distinct CDR3 sequences; less than 55% were seen once. With regard to this clonotype: The antigen is undetermined.

Regarding the study as a whole: A majority of expanded thyroid clonotypes exceeding 0.001 frequency were likewise present in blood. A 13-signature model separated ophthalmopathy from stable hyperthyroidism, about 88% sensitivity, about 81% specificity.

Moderate-to-severe activity, CAS ≥3, NOSPECS ≥4 and duration under 3 months were recorded for donors with ophthalmopathy. The diagnosis combined clinical symptoms, thyroxine, TRAb, thyroid ultrasound and orbital computed tomography scans. Sequencing used peripheral blood. The receptor was isolated from an adult man with Graves' ophthalmopathy.

The CDR3 DNA follows: TGCGCCAGCAGCCAAGAAAGGGGTATGGAGACTGAAGCTTTCTTT. Translation gives CASSQERGMETEAFF. The chain combines TRBV4-1 with TRBJ1-1; TRBD1 is a possible D gene (5 bases). Germline CDR1 is MGHRA and CDR2 is YSYEKL. The CDR3 totals 15 residues. V shed 0 bases and J shed 5 bases, with 13 bases lying between them.